This TCR beta chain was obtained from a study of response to subunit inactivated influenza vaccine listed by TCRdb under 2018. General notes on the study: The study used deep quantitative T cell receptor repertoire profiling to track responses to a trivalent subunit inactivated influenza vaccine. Findings and caveats that apply to the study as a whole: The authors suggested that each seasonal influenza vaccination may recruit only a limited number of new T cells.

Library construction relied on RT-PCR. The sample was run on an Illumina HiSeq 2500. The public reads were reanalyzed by TCRdb: fastp trimming at Q25, MiXCR alignment, in-frame beta chains only. Each entry merges the rows of one CDR3 protein and shows their most common DNA and genes. The sample data list 530,000 or so distinct CDR3 sequences, and over 25% of these were observed just once. The ten largest clones add up to approximately 2% of the sample. Of note for this clonotype: Its specific antigen is unknown. One base away there is no much larger clone; base qualities are not given.

There are 18 amino acids in the CDR3, from cysteine to phenylalanine inclusive. Left in the record is the CDR3 DNA by itself, 54 bases read in frame from the first base. Unmatched junction bases come to 9, with V trimmed by 2 bases and J by 0 bases. The germline V gene (reference sequence) specifies SGHAT as CDR1 and FQDESV as CDR2. The receptor's source is a man aged 50-60 years who received an inactivated influenza vaccine. Donor details come from another sample of the same person, matched by shared clones. The chain is assembled from TRBV11-1 and TRBJ2-1, and TRBD2 aligns with 8 junction nucleotides. The sequenced sample was CD4+ T cells sorted from PBMCs, obtained 4 to 6 days after vaccination. Here the CDR3 is given as CASSLLAGLHSSYNEQFF. The base sequence is TGTGCCAGCAGCTTACTAGCGGGCCTTCATAGCTCCTACAATGAGCAGTTCTTC.